This entry is about one TCR beta chain. The antigen this receptor binds is unknown. The record has no base qualities; no much larger clone is one base away. Donors were a few dozen systemically healthy Caucasian individuals from Russia aged 6 to 90 years. Around 9.9 milliliters of peripheral blood were collected from each donor into EDTA-treated Vacutainer tubes. Ficoll-Paque density-gradient centrifugation was used to isolate PBMCs, with at least 7 million per sample. Trizol reagent was used to extract total RNA from PBMCs, with at least 6 micrograms per sample. For every donor, flow cytometry on a PBMC aliquot measured the percentage of naive CD45RAhigh/CD27high T cells. The V end loses 5 bases and the J end loses 0 bases, and a stretch of 14 bases separates them. Counted from cysteine to phenylalanine, this CDR3 has 15 amino acids. This entry keeps only the CDR3 DNA: 45 bases, framed from base 1. The germline V gene (reference sequence) provides CDR1 LGHDT and CDR2 YNNKEL.

The data were taken from a study of blood T cells in healthy people across ages (dated by TCRdb to between 2014 and 2016). A note on the overall study: Template switching captured roughly one uniquely barcoded TCR beta cDNA molecule per two T cells in model experiments. To track age-related changes in TCR beta repertoire diversity, the study relied on deep sequencing normalized with unique cDNA molecular identifiers. The donors were split into four age groups: young (average around 16 years), middle-aged (roughly 40), aged (around 67) and long-lived (approximately 80). To avoid experimental bias, donors of different ages were spread randomly across the sequencing lanes. For two donors (one aged 18 to 29 and one aged 80 or older), the study analyzed two additional independent replicas of 1 million unique cDNA reads from the same blood draw.

Library method: 5' RACE. Sequenced on an Illumina HiSeq 2500. A second PCR of about 6 to 11 cycles was run with a J-beta primer mix and a sample-barcoded 5' primer. Each TCR beta cDNA molecule received a unique molecular identifier from a template-switch 5' adaptor carrying 12 random nucleotides. At least 2.5 million CDR3-containing paired-end reads were obtained from each sample. First-strand cDNA was synthesized from all RNA with the Mint cDNA synthesis kit, primed by a TRBC-specific oligonucleotide. Following uracil-DNA glycosylase treatment, a first 18-cycle PCR with universal primers M1SS and BC2_uni_R was performed on all cDNA. In the original analysis: Normalization of each sample was performed by random selection of 1 million high-quality reads, each carrying a distinct molecular identifier. Instead of being binned into consensus sequences, reads that shared molecular identifiers were thrown out. CDR3 identification, clonotype clustering and error correction used MiTCR with a Q25 quality threshold and the strictest error-elimination algorithm. A nonparametric unseen species model using Euler transformation provided a lower-bound estimate of total TCR beta diversity. TCRdb trimmed public reads at Q25 via fastp, called clones via MiXCR and kept in-frame beta chains. Here each entry gathers all rows of one CDR3 protein and keeps the most common genes and DNA. Clone size and V and J calls follow TCRdb, not the original study. For this sample there are 1.5 million to 1.9 million distinct CDR3 sequences; less than 45% appear just once. The ten largest account for 4% of the sample.

Beyond this particular receptor, the publication reports: The CMV infection status of donors was not known, potentially confounding age-related changes in expanded clonotypes. Total diversity estimates from one million sequenced T cells were considered lower bounds and underestimates. As age increased, observed TCR beta diversity per million T cells dropped in a roughly linear way, and a significant reduction was already evident by age 40. Compared with the aged group, more naive CD4+ T cells, fewer expanded clones and increased TCR diversity were shown by the long-lived group, suggesting age selection. Since profiling was done on bulk unsorted PBMCs, naive and antigen-experienced compartments could not be conclusively compared. Observed TCR beta diversity correlated strongly with the percentage of naive T cells measured by flow cytometry.

The origin of this receptor is a woman aged 18 to 35 in good health. The sequenced sample was blood. The chain is made from TRBV3-1 and TRBJ2-7; a weak D assignment points to TRBD1 (6 bases agree). The CDR3: CASSRGISSSYEQYF. The nucleotides are TGTGCCAGCAGCAGGGGGATTAGCAGCTCCTACGAGCAGTACTTC.